Detailed here is one T cell receptor beta chain. TCRdb recomputed calls from the 5' RACE reads with MiXCR, one row per CDR3 protein. The sample includes a few hundred thousand distinct CDR3 sequences, 4% to 5.5% of them seen just once. The data belong to a study of T cells after yellow fever vaccination. Germline V gene lookup returns CDR1 SGHRS and CDR2 YFSETQ. The CDR3 contains 16 residues. V gave up 4 bases and J gave up 1 base; unmatched junction bases: 9. This receptor was identified in a man in his late teens or twenties who received the YFV17D yellow fever vaccine. The V call is TRBV5-1, the J call TRBJ1-2; 8 bases match TRBD1. The material sequenced was PBMCs, taken 15 days after the yellow fever booster vaccination. The CDR3 sequence: CASSTGQGQINYGYTF. The CDR3 DNA is TGCGCCAGCAGCACCGGACAGGGCCAAATTAACTATGGCTACACCTTC.